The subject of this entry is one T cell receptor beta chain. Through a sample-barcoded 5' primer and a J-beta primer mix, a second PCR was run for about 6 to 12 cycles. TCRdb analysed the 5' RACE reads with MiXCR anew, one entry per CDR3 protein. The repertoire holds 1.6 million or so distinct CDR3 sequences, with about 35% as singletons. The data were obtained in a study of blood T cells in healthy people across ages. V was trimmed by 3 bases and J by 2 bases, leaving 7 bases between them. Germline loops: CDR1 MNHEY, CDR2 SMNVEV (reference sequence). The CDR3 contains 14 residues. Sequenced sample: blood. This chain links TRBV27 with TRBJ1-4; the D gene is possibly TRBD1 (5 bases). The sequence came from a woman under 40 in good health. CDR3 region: CASSLRQTNEKLFF. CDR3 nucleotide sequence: TGTGCCAGCAGTTTGAGACAGACTAATGAAAAACTGTTTTTT.